The clone carrying this T cell receptor (beta chain) showed up just a few times. Its antigen is not known. Both intraepithelial and lamina propria lymphocytes were released by processing graft tissue. The source of the sample is a study of graft-versus-host responses after intestinal transplantation. Across the study: Recipients were given multivisceral, liver-intestinal, or isolated intestinal transplants. General study findings and limits: Marrow from the recipient contained GvH clones, some of which had appeared first in ileum or blood.

Some clones are missing from TCRdb's copy, which holds only in-frame ones; the method was immunoSEQ multiplex PCR. The profile shows roughly 11,000 clones, under 85% of them singletons. Germline-derived CDR1 and CDR2 are MDHEN and SYDVKM. The CDR3 runs 14 residues. With 6 bases clipped from V and 12 bases from J, the junction kept 13 bases outside the gene matches. Sequences were derived from ileum tissue, sampled 23 days after intestinal transplant. This TCR came from a human patient who received an intestinal transplant, so some T cells may come from the graft donor. The chain uses TRBV28 and TRBJ2-5; 10 bases line up with TRBD1. CDR3 bases: TGTGCCAGCAGCCCAGACAGGGGGCCCTATGTTAAGTACTTC. Encoded protein: CASSPDRGPYVKYF. Together with reference TRBV28 and TRBJ2-5, the CDR3 gives the full variable domain: DVKVTQSSRYLVKRTGEKVFLECVQDMDHENMFWYRQDPGLGLRLIYFSYDVKMKEKGDIPEGYSVSREKKERFSLILESASTNQTSMYLCASSPDRGPYVKYFGPGTRLLVL.